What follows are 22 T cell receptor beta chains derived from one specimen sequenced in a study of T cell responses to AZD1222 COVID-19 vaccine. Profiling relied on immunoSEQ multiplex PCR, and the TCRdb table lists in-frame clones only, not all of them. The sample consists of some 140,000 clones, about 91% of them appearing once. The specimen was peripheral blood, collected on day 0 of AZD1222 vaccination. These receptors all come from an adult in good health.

The CDR3 DNA reads as TGTGCCAGCAGTTTACACCTTGGACGGAGCAATCAGCCCCAGCATTTT. The encoded protein is CASSLHLGRSNQPQHF. The chain carries TRBV28 and TRBJ1-5, with D unresolved. Germline V gene lookup returns CDR1 MDHEN and CDR2 SYDVKM. V was cut by 2 bases and J by 1 base, with 12 bases left in between. The CDR3 runs to 16 residues.

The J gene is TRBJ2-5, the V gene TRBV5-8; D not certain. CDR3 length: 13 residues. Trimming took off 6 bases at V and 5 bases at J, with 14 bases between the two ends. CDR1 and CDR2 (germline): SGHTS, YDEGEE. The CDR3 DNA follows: TGTGCCAGCAATGGGGTCGTAGAGGAGACCCAGTACTTC. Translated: CASNGVVEETQYF.

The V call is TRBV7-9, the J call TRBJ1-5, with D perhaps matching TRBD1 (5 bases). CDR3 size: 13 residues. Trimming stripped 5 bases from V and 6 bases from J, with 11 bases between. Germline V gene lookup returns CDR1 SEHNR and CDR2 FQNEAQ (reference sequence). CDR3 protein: CASSPGFGQPQHF. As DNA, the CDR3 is TGTGCCAGCAGCCCAGGGTTTGGTCAGCCCCAGCATTTT.

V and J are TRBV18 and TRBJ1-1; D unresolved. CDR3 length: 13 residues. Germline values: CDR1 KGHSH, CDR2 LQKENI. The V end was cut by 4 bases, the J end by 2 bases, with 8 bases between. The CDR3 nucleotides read TGTGCCAGCTCACTGGGGATAAACACTGAAGCTTTCTTT. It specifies CASSLGINTEAFF.

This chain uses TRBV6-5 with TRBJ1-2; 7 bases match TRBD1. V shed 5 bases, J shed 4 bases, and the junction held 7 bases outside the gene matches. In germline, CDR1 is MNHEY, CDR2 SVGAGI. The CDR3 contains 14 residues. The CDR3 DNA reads TGTGCCAGCAGTCCGACAGGGCACAGCTATGGCTACACCTTC. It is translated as CASSPTGHSYGYTF.

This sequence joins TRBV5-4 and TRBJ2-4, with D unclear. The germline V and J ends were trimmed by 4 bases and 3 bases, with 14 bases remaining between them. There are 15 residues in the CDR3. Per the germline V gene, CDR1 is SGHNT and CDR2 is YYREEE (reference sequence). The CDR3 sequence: CASSHRQVNKNIQYF. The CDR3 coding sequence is TGTGCCAGCAGCCATAGGCAGGTTAACAAAAACATTCAGTACTTC.

CDR3 region: CASRPREGSPLHF. The CDR3 DNA reads as TGTGCCAGCAGACCCCGGGAGGGTTCACCCCTCCACTTT. The chain uses TRBV6-5 and TRBJ1-6, with unresolved D. CDR1 and CDR2 from the germline V gene are MNHEY and SVGAGI. V gave up 6 bases and J gave up 9 bases, with 12 bases separating them. The CDR3 contains 13 residues.

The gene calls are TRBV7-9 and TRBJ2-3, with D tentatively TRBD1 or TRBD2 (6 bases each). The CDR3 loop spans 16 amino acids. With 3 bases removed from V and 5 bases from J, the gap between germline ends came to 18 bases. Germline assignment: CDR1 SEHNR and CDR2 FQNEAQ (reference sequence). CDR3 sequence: CASSFSIRGPRDTQYF. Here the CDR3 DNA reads TGTGCCAGCAGCTTTTCTATCCGGGGGCCCAGAGATACGCAGTATTTT.

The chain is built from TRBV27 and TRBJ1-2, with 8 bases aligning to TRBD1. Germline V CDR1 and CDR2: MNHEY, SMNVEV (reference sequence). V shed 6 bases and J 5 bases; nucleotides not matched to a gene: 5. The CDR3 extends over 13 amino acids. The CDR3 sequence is CASRLTGGYGYTF. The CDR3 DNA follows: TGTGCCAGCAGACTAACAGGGGGTTATGGCTACACCTTC.

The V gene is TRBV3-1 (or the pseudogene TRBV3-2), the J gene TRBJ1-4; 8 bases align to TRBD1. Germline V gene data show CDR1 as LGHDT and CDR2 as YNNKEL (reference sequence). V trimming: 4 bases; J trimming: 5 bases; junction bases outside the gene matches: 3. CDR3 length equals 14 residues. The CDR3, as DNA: TGTGCCAGCAGCCTCCGACAGGGGAATGAAAAACTGTTTTTT. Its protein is CASSLRQGNEKLFF.

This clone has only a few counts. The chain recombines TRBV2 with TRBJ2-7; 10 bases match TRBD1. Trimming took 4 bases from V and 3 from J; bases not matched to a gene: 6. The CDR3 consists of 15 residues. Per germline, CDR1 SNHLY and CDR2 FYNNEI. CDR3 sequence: CASSGLGQGFYEQYF. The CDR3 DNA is TGTGCCAGCAGTGGCCTGGGACAGGGGTTCTACGAGCAGTACTTC.

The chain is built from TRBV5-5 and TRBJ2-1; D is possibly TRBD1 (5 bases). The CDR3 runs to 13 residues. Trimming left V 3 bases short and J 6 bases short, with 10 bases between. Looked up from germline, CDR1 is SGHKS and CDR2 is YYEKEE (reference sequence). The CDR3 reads CASSSTVGNEQFF. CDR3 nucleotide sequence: TGTGCCAGCAGCTCGACAGTGGGCAATGAGCAGTTCTTC.

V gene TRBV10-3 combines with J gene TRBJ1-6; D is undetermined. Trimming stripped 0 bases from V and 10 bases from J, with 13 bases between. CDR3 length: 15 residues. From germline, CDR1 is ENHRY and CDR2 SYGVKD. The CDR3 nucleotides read TGTGCCATCAGTGAGTCATGGACTGCCGCCTCACCCCTCCACTTT. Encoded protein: CAISESWTAASPLHF.

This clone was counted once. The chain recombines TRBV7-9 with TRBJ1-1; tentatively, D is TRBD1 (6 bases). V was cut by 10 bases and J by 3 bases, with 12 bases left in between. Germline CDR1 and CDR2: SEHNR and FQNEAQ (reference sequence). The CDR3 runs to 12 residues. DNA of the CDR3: TGTGCCACCCTAAAGGGGGACACTGAAGCTTTCTTT. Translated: CATLKGDTEAFF. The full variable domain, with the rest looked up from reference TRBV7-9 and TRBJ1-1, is DTGVSQNPRHKITKRGQNVTFRCDPISEHNRLYWYRQTLGQGPEFLTYFQNEAQLEKSRLLSDRFSAERPKGSFSTLEIQRTEQGDSAMYLCATLKGDTEAFFGQGTRLTVV.

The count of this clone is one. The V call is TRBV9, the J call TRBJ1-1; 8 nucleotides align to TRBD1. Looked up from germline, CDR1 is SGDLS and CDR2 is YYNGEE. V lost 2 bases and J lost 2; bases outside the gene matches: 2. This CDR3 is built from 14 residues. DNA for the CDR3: TGTGCCAGCAGCGTGGACAGGGACAACACTGAAGCTTTCTTT. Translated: CASSVDRDNTEAFF.

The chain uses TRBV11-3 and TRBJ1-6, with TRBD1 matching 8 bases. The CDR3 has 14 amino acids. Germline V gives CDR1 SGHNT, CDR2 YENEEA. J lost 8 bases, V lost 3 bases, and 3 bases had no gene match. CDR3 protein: CASSFTRGHSPLHF. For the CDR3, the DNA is TGTGCCAGCAGCTTCACCAGGGGGCATTCACCCCTCCACTTT.

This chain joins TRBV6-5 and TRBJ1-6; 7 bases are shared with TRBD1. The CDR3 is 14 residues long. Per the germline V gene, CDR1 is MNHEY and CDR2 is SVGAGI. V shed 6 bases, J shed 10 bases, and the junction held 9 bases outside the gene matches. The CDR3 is CASRTTGVESPLHF. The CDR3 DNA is TGTGCCAGCAGAACTACAGGGGTTGAATCACCCCTCCACTTT.

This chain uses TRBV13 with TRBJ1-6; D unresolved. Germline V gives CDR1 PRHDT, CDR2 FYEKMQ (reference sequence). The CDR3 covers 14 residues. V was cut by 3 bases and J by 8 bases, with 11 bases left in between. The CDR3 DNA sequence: TGTGCCAGCAGCTTCGGTACGAGGGATTCACCCCTCCACTTT. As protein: CASSFGTRDSPLHF.

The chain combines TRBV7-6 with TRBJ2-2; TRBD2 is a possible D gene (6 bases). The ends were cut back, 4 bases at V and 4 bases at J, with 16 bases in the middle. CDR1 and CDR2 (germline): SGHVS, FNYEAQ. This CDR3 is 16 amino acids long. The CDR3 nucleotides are TGTGCCAGCAGCTCGCGGGAAGCGAGAGCCACCGGGGAGCTGTTTTTT. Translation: CASSSREARATGELFF.

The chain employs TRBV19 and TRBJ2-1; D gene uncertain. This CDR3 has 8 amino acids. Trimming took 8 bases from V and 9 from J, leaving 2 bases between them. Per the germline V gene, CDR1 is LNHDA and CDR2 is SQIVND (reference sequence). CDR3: CASPEQFF. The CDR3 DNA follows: TGTGCCAGTCCTGAGCAGTTCTTC. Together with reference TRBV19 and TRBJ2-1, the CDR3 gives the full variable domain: DGGITQSPKYLFRKEGQNVTLSCEQNLNHDAMYWYRQDPGQGLRLIYYSQIVNDFQKGDIAEGYSVSREKKESFPLTVTSAQKNPTAFYLCASPEQFFGPGTRLTVL.

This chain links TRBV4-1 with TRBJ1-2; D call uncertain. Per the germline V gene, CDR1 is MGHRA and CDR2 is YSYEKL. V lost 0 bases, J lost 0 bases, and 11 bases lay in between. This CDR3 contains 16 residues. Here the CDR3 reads CASSQDLFSANYGYTF. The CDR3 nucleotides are TGCGCCAGCAGCCAAGATCTTTTTTCAGCTAACTATGGCTACACCTTC.

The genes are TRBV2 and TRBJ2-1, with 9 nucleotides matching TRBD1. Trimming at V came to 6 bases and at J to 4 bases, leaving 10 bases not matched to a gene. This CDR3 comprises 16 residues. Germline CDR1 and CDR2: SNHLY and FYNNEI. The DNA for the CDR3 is TGTGCCAGCAGAATCCGCCGGACAGGGGATTACAATGAGCAGTTCTTC. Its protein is CASRIRRTGDYNEQFF.